The 2 T cell receptor beta chains below all came from one sample that was sequenced in a study of blood T cell repertoires in COVID-19. The repertoire was sequenced with immunoSEQ multiplex PCR; TCRdb's copy has only in-frame clones and lacks some. Of roughly 180,000 clones listed, less than 90% were seen once; the top ten hold less than 25%. The sequencing sample was made of peripheral blood. The receptors here all came from a man in his 70s with active or convalescent COVID-19.

The chain recombines TRBV7-2 with TRBJ1-1; the D is unclear. The CDR3 is made up of 14 amino acids. Between the trimmed V and J ends, which lost 4 bases and 1 base, there was a span of 10 bases. Looked up from germline, CDR1 is SGHTA and CDR2 is FQGNSA. CDR3 DNA sequence: TGTGCCAGCAGCTCGAGTGCAGGGAACACTGAAGCTTTCTTT. This translates into CASSSSAGNTEAFF.

This chain joins TRBV19 and TRBJ2-7; possibly TRBD2 for D (6 bases). Trimming stripped 5 bases from V and 0 bases from J, with 17 bases between. CDR1 LNHDA and CDR2 SQIVND come from the germline V gene (reference sequence). The CDR3 length is 16 residues. Written as DNA, the CDR3 is TGTGCCAGTAGTTCTCGAGGTGGGACTGTCTCCTACGAGCAGTACTTC. Translating it yields CASSSRGGTVSYEQYF.